This T cell receptor (beta chain) stems from a study of cytomegalovirus exposure and HLA in healthy donors. Study-level findings and limits: According to the study, 150 to 200 TCR beta chains were cytomegalovirus-associated. Reportedly, fewer N-insertions than the roughly 690-donor mean appeared in an Asian-associated ancestry cluster in a later analysis.

A single count supports this clone. What it binds is unknown. The PCR employed 60 Vbeta primers together with 13 Jbeta primers. The data were produced by immunoSEQ multiplex PCR, yet TCRdb's version contains in-frame clones alone and is incomplete. Of 84,000 or so clones detected, around 77% appear once; the ten largest clones hold about 3.5%. Trimming shortened V by 5 bases and J by 0 bases, and 13 bases separated the two germline ends. Germline V gene data show CDR1 as MNHNY and CDR2 as SVGAGI (reference sequence). This CDR3 contains 15 residues. The sample comprised PBMCs. The rearrangement links TRBV6-6 to TRBJ1-1, with D possibly being TRBD1 (6 bases). This clonotype originated in a man aged 45-60 years in good health and CMV-seronegative. The CDR3 loop is CASSRTGLLNTEAFF. The CDR3 bases are TGTGCCAGCAGTCGTACAGGGTTATTGAACACTGAAGCTTTCTTT.